The present entry profiles one T cell receptor beta chain with its context. What it binds is unknown. In this CDR3 the conserved last residue, phenylalanine or tryptophan, is missing, so a read error is likely. Losses at the gene ends were 5 bases for V and 3 bases for J; bases not matched to a gene: 6. Germline V CDR1 and CDR2: SEHNR, FQNEAQ (reference sequence). This CDR3 comprises 14 residues. These data come from a study of T cells in Graves' hyperthyroidism and ophthalmopathy. Across the study: The blood sample was taken at first diagnosis, before treatment began. Study-wide findings and caveats: Most clonotypes that expanded in the thyroid above 0.001 also showed up in blood.

RNA transcripts gave rise to amplified TCR beta CDR3 regions. TCR CDR3 underwent first-round RT-PCR with the HTBI primer set. Each CDR3 protein is one row after TCRdb ran MiXCR on the multiplex PCR reads. Counted here are around 760,000 distinct CDR3 sequences, over 35% occurring once; the ten biggest clones make up 31%. Any patient presenting with uncontrolled infection, other autoimmune disease, pregnancy or lactation was left out. V and J are TRBV7-9 and TRBJ2-7, with 8 bases matching TRBD1. The sequenced sample consisted of blood. This clonotype was sampled from a middle-aged woman with Graves' hyperthyroidism. The CDR3 region has the DNA TGTGCCAGCAGCAGTTGGGACAGGAACTACGAGCAGTACCTC. This encodes CASSSWDRNYEQYL.